The clone carrying this T cell receptor (beta chain) was observed at least ten times. Researchers tagged individual cDNA molecules with unique molecular identifiers. Via MiXCR, TCRdb re-called the 5' RACE reads, giving one row per CDR3 protein. Of 45,000 to 75,000 distinct CDR3 sequences listed, approximately 12% were seen once; the top ten hold 4.5% to 5.5%. This sample was included in a study of early T cells in non-severe SARS-CoV-2 infection. V trimming: 7 bases; J trimming: 13 bases; junction bases outside the gene matches: 24. Germline values: CDR1 MRHNA, CDR2 SNTAGT. CDR3 length: 16 amino acids.

The TCR was taken from an adult who was a healthcare worker with PCR-confirmed SARS-CoV-2 infection or an uninfected control (not recorded which). V gene TRBV6-4 combines with J gene TRBJ1-1, with 7 bases that match TRBD1. Sample: whole blood. CDR3 loop: CASIVCADRCEGKLFF. The CDR3 DNA is TGTGCCAGCATAGTTTGCGCGGACAGGTGCGAAGGGAAGCTTTTCTTT.